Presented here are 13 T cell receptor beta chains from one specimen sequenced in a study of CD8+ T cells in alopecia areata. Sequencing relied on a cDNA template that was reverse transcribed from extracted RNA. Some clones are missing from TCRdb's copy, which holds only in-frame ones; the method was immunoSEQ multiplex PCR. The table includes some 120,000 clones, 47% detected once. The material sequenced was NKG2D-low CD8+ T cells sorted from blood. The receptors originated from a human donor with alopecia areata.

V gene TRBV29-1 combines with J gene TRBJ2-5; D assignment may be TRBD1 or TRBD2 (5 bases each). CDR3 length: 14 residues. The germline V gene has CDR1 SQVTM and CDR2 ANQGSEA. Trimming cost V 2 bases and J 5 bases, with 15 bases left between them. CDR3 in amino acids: CSVETIQEVETQYF. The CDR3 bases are TGCAGCGTTGAAACCATACAGGAGGTTGAGACCCAGTACTTC. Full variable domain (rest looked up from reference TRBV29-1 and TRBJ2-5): SAVISQKPSRDICQRGTSLTIQCQVDSQVTMMFWYRQQPGQSLTLIATANQGSEATYESGFVIDKFPISRPNLTFSTLTVSNMSPEDSSIYLCSVETIQEVETQYFGPGTRLLVL.

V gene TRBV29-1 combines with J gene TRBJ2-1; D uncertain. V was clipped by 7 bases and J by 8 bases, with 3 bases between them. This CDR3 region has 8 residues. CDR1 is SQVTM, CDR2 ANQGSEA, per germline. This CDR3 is CSADEQFF. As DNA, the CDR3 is TGCAGCGCAGATGAGCAGTTCTTC.

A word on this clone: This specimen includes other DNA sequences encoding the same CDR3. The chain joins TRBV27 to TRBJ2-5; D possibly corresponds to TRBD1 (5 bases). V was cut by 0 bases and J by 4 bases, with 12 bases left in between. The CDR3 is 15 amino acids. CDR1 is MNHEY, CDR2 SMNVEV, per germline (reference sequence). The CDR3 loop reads CASSLSPRVGETQYF. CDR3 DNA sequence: TGTGCCAGCAGTTTATCGCCCAGGGTAGGAGAGACCCAGTACTTC.

CDR3 coding DNA: TGTGCCTGGAAAGCGGCCAAAAACATTCAGTACTTC. It translates to CAWKAAKNIQYF. The genes are TRBV30 and TRBJ2-4; D is ambiguous. The CDR3 spans 12 residues. Germline-derived CDR1 and CDR2 are GTSNPN and SVGIG (reference sequence). Deletions cut 4 bases from V and 1 base from J, with 5 bases between.

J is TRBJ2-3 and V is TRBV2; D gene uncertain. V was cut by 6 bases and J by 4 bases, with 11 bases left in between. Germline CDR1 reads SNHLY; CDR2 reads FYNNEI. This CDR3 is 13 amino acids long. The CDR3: CASSYGPADTQYF. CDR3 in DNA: TGTGCCAGCAGCTACGGACCGGCAGATACGCAGTATTTT. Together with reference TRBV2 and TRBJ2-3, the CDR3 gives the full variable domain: EPEVTQTPSHQVTQMGQEVILRCVPISNHLYFYWYRQILGQKVEFLVSFYNNEISEKSEIFDDQFSVERPDGSNFTLKIRSTKLEDSAMYFCASSYGPADTQYFGPGTRLTVL.

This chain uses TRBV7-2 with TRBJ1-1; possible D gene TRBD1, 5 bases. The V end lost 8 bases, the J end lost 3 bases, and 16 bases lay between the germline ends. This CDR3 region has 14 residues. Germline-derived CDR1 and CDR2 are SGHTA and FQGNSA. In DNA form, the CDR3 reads TGTGCCAGCGGGGCTTTACTTGGGGACACTGAAGCTTTCTTT. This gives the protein CASGALLGDTEAFF.

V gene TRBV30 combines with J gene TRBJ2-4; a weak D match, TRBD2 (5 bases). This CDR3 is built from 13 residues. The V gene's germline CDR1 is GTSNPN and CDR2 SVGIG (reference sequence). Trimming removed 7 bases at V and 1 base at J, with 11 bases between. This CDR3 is CASFEGAKNIQYF. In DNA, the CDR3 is TGTGCCTCCTTTGAGGGTGCCAAAAACATTCAGTACTTC.

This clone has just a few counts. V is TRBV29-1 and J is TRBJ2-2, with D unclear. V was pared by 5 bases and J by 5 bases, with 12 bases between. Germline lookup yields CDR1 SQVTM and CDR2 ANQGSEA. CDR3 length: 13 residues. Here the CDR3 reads CSVLSPETGELFF. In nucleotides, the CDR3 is TGCAGCGTTCTAAGCCCCGAGACCGGGGAGCTGTTTTTT.

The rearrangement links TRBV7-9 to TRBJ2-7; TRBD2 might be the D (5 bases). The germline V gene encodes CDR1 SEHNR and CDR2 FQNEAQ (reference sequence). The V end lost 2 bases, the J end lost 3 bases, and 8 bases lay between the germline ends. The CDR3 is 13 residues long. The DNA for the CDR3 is TGTGCCAGCAGCTTAATCCGGGACTACGAGCAGTACTTC. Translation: CASSLIRDYEQYF.

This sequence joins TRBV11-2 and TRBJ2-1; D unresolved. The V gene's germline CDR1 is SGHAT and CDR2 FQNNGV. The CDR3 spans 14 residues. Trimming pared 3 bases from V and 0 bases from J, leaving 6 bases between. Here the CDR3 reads CASSLDSSYNEQFF. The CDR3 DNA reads TGTGCCAGCAGCTTGGATAGCTCCTACAATGAGCAGTTCTTC.

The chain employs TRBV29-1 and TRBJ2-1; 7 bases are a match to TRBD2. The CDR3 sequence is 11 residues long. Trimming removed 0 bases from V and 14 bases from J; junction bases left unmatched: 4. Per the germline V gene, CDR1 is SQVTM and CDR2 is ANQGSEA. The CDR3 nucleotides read TGCAGCGTTGAAGACAGGGCGGGGGAGTTCTTC. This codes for CSVEDRAGEFF.

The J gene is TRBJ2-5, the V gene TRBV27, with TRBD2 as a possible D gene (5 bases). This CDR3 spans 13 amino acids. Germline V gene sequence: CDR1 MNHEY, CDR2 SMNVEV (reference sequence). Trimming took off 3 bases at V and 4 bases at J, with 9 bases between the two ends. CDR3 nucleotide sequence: TGTGCCAGCAGTTTCTCTAGCTTAGAGACCCAGTACTTC. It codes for CASSFSSLETQYF.

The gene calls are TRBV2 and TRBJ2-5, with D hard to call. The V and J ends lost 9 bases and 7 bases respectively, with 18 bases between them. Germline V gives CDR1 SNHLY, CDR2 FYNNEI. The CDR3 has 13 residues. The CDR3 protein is CARSGRRPGTQYF. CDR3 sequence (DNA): TGTGCCAGGTCCGGGCGGCGACCAGGGACCCAGTACTTC.